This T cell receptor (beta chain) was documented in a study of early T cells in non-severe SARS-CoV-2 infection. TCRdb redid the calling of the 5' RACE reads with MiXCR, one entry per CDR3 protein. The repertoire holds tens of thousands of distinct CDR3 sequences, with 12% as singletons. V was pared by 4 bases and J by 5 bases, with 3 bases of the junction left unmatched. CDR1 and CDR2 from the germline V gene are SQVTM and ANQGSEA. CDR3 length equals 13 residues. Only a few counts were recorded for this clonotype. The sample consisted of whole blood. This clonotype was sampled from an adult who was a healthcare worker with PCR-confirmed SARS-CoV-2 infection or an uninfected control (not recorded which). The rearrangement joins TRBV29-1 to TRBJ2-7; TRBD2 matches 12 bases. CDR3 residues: CSVGLAGVDEQYF. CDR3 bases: TGCAGCGTTGGACTAGCGGGAGTTGACGAGCAGTACTTC.